These 25 T cell receptor beta chains were sequenced from one sample in a study of radiotherapy plus CTLA-4 blockade in lung cancer (dated by TCRdb to between 2018 and 2020). Receptors were amplified or captured by the immunoSEQ multiplex PCR assay. This immuneACCESS table, as held by TCRdb, lists in-frame sequences with V and J called but not all clones. Of the missing ones, under half trace to an unresolved V gene in checked studies; the others have no known cause. The sample profile shows some 100,000 clones; approximately 80% of them were found once. The leading ten clones occupy roughly 5.2% of the sample. This sample comprised peripheral blood, obtained from a patient treated with radiotherapy plus ipilimumab. The receptors come from a human donor with non-small cell lung cancer who had a partial response to radiotherapy plus ipilimumab.

This chain joins TRBV30 and TRBJ1-3; D might be TRBD1 (6 bases). Germline assignment: CDR1 GTSNPN and CDR2 SVGIG (reference sequence). The CDR3 consists of 13 residues. The V gene lost 8 bases and the J gene lost 1 base, with 12 bases spanning the gap. The CDR3 bases are TGTGCCGCAGGACAGAATTCTGGAAACACCATATATTTT. Translating it yields CAAGQNSGNTIYF.

The chain uses TRBV28 and TRBJ2-7, with 7 bases fitting TRBD1. Germline-derived CDR1 and CDR2 are MDHEN and SYDVKM. CDR3 length equals 13 residues. The V and J ends lost 6 bases and 6 bases, in that order; junction bases with no gene match: 8. CDR3 DNA sequence: TGTGCCAGCAGGAGACAGGGCAGTTTCGAGCAGTACGTC. It yields the protein CASRRQGSFEQYV.

The CDR3 DNA reads as TGTGCCAGCAGCGTAGATGAGGTACGAACGGGGCAGTATTTT. It translates to CASSVDEVRTGQYF. The J gene is TRBJ2-3, the V gene TRBV9, with D uncertain. The V end was cut by 0 bases, the J end by 11 bases, with 16 bases between. Germline loops: CDR1 SGDLS, CDR2 YYNGEE. The CDR3 length is 14 residues.

This sequence joins TRBV27 and TRBJ1-2; D is undetermined. V lost 2 bases and J lost 0, with 22 bases in between. From germline, CDR1 is MNHEY and CDR2 SMNVEV (reference sequence). CDR3 length equals 19 residues. The CDR3 here is CASSLTAPRYTVPNYGYTF. The CDR3 region has the DNA TGTGCCAGCAGTTTAACCGCGCCCCGGTACACAGTTCCTAACTATGGCTACACCTTC.

This clone showed up just a few times. The CDR3 bases are TGTGCCAGCAGCCGAAATACAGGGGTTGGAAACACCATATATTTT. Translated: CASSRNTGVGNTIYF. The chain couples TRBV5-4 to TRBJ1-3; 7 bases are shared with TRBD1. CDR1 SGHNT and CDR2 YYREEE come from the germline V gene (reference sequence). After removal of 4 bases from V and 3 bases from J, the junction contained 7 bases not matched to a gene. The CDR3 spans 15 residues.

The J gene is TRBJ2-5, the V gene TRBV29-1; D possibly corresponds to TRBD2 (5 bases). The length of the CDR3 is 15 residues. Germline CDR1 and CDR2: SQVTM and ANQGSEA. Between the trimmed V and J ends, which lost 2 bases and 1 base, there was a span of 14 bases. CDR3 sequence: CSVEFSGGRQETQYF. The CDR3 DNA reads as TGCAGCGTTGAATTCAGCGGCGGTCGCCAAGAGACCCAGTACTTC.

V gene TRBV7-8 combines with J gene TRBJ2-2, with 8 bases that match TRBD2. Losses at the gene ends were 4 bases for V and 2 bases for J; bases not matched to a gene: 3. The germline CDR1 and CDR2 sequences are SGHVS and FQNEAQ. The CDR3 spans 15 residues. CDR3 sequence (DNA): TGTGCCAGCAGCTCGGGGGGGAGTAACACCGGGGAGCTGTTTTTT. It translates to CASSSGGSNTGELFF.

The rearrangement uses TRBV6-1 and TRBJ1-1; 10 nucleotides line up with TRBD1. The CDR3 has 15 amino acids. The germline CDR1 and CDR2 sequences are MNHNS and SASEGT. Germline trimming cut 6 bases from V and 6 bases from J; bases unmatched to any gene: 10. In DNA, the CDR3 is TGTGCCAGCAGCAAGCCTTCCGGGACAGGGGCTGAAGCTTTCTTT. Translation gives CASSKPSGTGAEAFF.

The chain uses TRBV11-3 and TRBJ1-2, with D possibly TRBD1 on 5 matching bases. This CDR3 has 15 residues. Trimming pared 5 bases from V and 7 bases from J, leaving 20 bases between. Germline lookup yields CDR1 SGHNT and CDR2 YENEEA. Here the CDR3 DNA reads TGTGCCAGCAGCCGGGCAACCTCAGGGTCTTGTGGCTACACCTTC. As protein: CASSRATSGSCGYTF.

The chain couples TRBV4-1 to TRBJ1-4, with 8 positions matching TRBD1. V trimming: 1 base; J trimming: 5 bases; junction bases outside the gene matches: 0. Germline V lookup: CDR1 MGHRA, CDR2 YSYEKL. The CDR3 is 14 amino acids. The CDR3 protein is CASSQGQGNEKLFF. The DNA of the CDR3 is TGCGCCAGCAGCCAAGGACAGGGGAATGAAAAACTGTTTTTT.

The chain has TRBV27 and TRBJ1-6; the match to TRBD1 covers 9 bases. The CDR3 loop spans 16 amino acids. Looked up from germline, CDR1 is MNHEY and CDR2 is SMNVEV (reference sequence). Germline trimming cut 4 bases from V and 6 bases from J; bases unmatched to any gene: 7. This chain's CDR3 is CASSSGPGQGNSPLHF. The CDR3 DNA reads TGTGCCAGCAGTTCAGGGCCGGGACAGGGTAATTCACCCCTCCACTTT.

V gene TRBV28 combines with J gene TRBJ1-1, with D maybe TRBD1 (6 bases). Trimming took 2 bases from V and 1 from J, leaving 8 bases between them. Germline CDR1 MDHEN, CDR2 SYDVKM. The CDR3 totals 14 residues. CDR3 region: CASSLRQENTEAFF. Written as DNA, the CDR3 is TGTGCCAGCAGTTTACGACAGGAGAACACTGAAGCTTTCTTT.

The chain has TRBV30 and TRBJ1-1; 8 bases align to TRBD1. Germline CDR1 reads GTSNPN; CDR2 reads SVGIG (reference sequence). V shed 1 base and J 11 bases; nucleotides not matched to a gene: 6. CDR3 length: 12 amino acids. CDR3 in DNA: TGTGCCTGGAGTGGACTCCAGGGGGCGGCTTTCTTT. As protein: CAWSGLQGAAFF.

Only a few counts were recorded for this clone. The CDR3 region has the DNA TGTGCCAGCAGCCGGGACAGCGCCTACGAGCAGTACTTC. Its protein is CASSRDSAYEQYF. V usage is TRBV5-4 and J usage is TRBJ2-7; 7 bases map to TRBD1. CDR1 and CDR2 from the germline V gene are SGHNT and YYREEE (reference sequence). Trimming at V came to 4 bases and at J to 2 bases, leaving 3 bases not matched to a gene. This CDR3 has 13 amino acids.

The gene calls are TRBV7-9 and TRBJ2-1; perhaps TRBD2 as D (6 bases). Trimming pared 5 bases from V and 3 bases from J, leaving 11 bases between. Germline assignment: CDR1 SEHNR and CDR2 FQNEAQ (reference sequence). The CDR3 spans 14 residues. Here the CDR3 reads CASSQGLRYNEQFF. The CDR3 region has the DNA TGTGCCAGCAGCCAGGGACTCCGCTACAATGAGCAGTTCTTC.

As regards this clone: At one end the junction does not follow the germline gene, possibly because of a read error. The chain has TRBV7-3 and TRBJ2-1; the match to TRBD2 covers 9 bases. Germline CDR1 is SGHTA and CDR2 is FQGTGA. This CDR3 is 16 amino acids long. DNA for the CDR3: TGTGCCAGCAGCTTAAGTAGCGGGAGTCCGTCTAATGAGCAGCTCTTC. This sequence encodes CASSLSSGSPSNEQLF.

The chain carries TRBV15 and TRBJ1-2; 7 bases map to TRBD1. The CDR3 is 16 amino acids. CDR1 and CDR2 (germline): LNHNV, YYDKDF (reference sequence). Trimming at V came to 0 bases and at J to 7 bases, leaving 11 bases not matched to a gene. The CDR3 sequence is CATSRDTGTAVRGYTF. The CDR3 nucleotides read TGTGCCACCAGCAGAGATACCGGGACAGCGGTCCGTGGCTACACCTTC.

The chain is built from TRBV11-2 and TRBJ1-1; D is uncertain. The CDR3 length is 13 residues. V was trimmed by 6 bases and J by 3 bases, leaving 11 bases between them. The germline CDR1 and CDR2 sequences are SGHAT and FQNNGV. The CDR3: CASRPRRDTEAFF. The CDR3 region has the DNA TGTGCCAGCAGACCACGGAGGGACACTGAAGCTTTCTTT.

The chain joins TRBV5-4 to TRBJ2-2; 9 bases agree with TRBD1. CDR3 length: 15 amino acids. Germline V lookup: CDR1 SGHNT, CDR2 YYREEE (reference sequence). V shed 4 bases and J 7 bases; nucleotides not matched to a gene: 8. The CDR3 nucleotides read TGTGCCAGCAGCAACCGGGACAGGGCCATCGGGGAGCTGTTTTTT. The encoded protein is CASSNRDRAIGELFF.

The rearrangement links TRBV19 to TRBJ2-1; 7 positions agree with TRBD2. CDR1 is LNHDA, CDR2 SQIVND, per germline (reference sequence). This CDR3 contains 15 residues. The V gene end was trimmed by 5 bases and the J gene end by 7 bases; junction bases not matched to a gene: 11. This CDR3 is CASSGRRASGNEQFF. The CDR3 bases are TGTGCCAGTAGTGGGAGGAGAGCTAGCGGAAATGAGCAGTTCTTC.

The chain is built from TRBV5-5 and TRBJ1-1; a weak D match, TRBD1 (5 bases). The CDR3 consists of 13 residues. V dropped 2 bases and J dropped 6 bases, with 11 bases sitting between them. The germline V gene encodes CDR1 SGHKS and CDR2 YYEKEE (reference sequence). The CDR3, as DNA: TGTGCCAGCAGCTTTATGGGGGGAGCTGAAGCTTTCTTT. As protein: CASSFMGGAEAFF.

The J gene is TRBJ2-2, the V gene TRBV19; D gene unclear. This CDR3 contains 13 residues. CDR1 and CDR2 from the germline V gene are LNHDA and SQIVND (reference sequence). Trimming took 6 bases from V and 4 from J, leaving 9 bases between them. CDR3 sequence: CASSIAVTGELFF. The CDR3 coding sequence is TGTGCCAGTAGCATTGCGGTCACCGGGGAGCTGTTTTTT. Based on the CDR3 plus reference TRBV19 and TRBJ2-2, the full variable domain is DGGITQSPKYLFRKEGQNVTLSCEQNLNHDAMYWYRQDPGQGLRLIYYSQIVNDFQKGDIAEGYSVSREKKESFPLTVTSAQKNPTAFYLCASSIAVTGELFFGEGSRLTVL.

V usage is TRBV19 and J usage is TRBJ2-2, with TRBD2 identical over 7 bases. Germline V lookup: CDR1 LNHDA, CDR2 SQIVND (reference sequence). The V and J ends lost 3 bases and 4 bases, in that order; junction bases with no gene match: 5. The CDR3 consists of 15 residues. The CDR3 sequence: CASSILASGTGELFF. The DNA for the CDR3 is TGTGCCAGTAGTATTTTGGCTAGCGGCACCGGGGAGCTGTTTTTT.

CDR3 sequence reads: CASSVNRGRRNTIYF. The CDR3 DNA reads as TGTGCCAGCAGTGTAAACAGGGGACGGCGAAACACCATATATTTT. V gene TRBV25-1 combines with J gene TRBJ1-3, with 7 positions matching TRBD1. The length of the CDR3 is 15 residues. Germline V gives CDR1 MGHDK, CDR2 SYGVNS. J was trimmed by 5 bases and V by 4 bases; bases with no gene match: 8.

The J gene is TRBJ1-6, the V gene TRBV19, with 12 bases matching TRBD1. The germline gives CDR1 LNHDA, CDR2 SQIVND (reference sequence). V gave up 7 bases and J gave up 9 bases; unmatched junction bases: 10. The CDR3 covers 16 residues. The CDR3 is CASTPEGQGAISPLHF. CDR3 in DNA: TGTGCCAGTACCCCGGAGGGACAGGGGGCTATTTCACCCCTCCACTTT.